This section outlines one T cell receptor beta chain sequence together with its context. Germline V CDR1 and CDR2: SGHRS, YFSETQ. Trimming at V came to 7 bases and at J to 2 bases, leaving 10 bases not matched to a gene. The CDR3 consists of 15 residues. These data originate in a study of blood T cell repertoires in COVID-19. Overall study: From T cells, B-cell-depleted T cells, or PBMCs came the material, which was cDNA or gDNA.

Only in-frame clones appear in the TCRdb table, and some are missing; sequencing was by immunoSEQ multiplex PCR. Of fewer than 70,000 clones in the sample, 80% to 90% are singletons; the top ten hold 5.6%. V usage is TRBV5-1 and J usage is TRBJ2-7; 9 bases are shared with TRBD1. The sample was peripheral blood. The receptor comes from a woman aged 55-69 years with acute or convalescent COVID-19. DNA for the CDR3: TGCGCCAGCGGCCCCGGGGGGACAGGGACCTACGAGCAGTACTTC. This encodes CASGPGGTGTYEQYF.